Listed here are 8 T cell receptor beta chains from one sample, sequenced in a study of T cell responses to AZD1222 COVID-19 vaccine. Only in-frame clones appear in the TCRdb table, and some are missing; sequencing was by immunoSEQ multiplex PCR. The table lists roughly 77,000 clones, approximately 91% of them singletons. The material sequenced was peripheral blood, taken on day 0 of MenACWY control vaccination. The receptor set was obtained from an adult in good health.

The CDR3 sequence: CASSLFSNYGYTF. CDR3 bases: TGTGCCAGCAGCTTATTCTCTAACTATGGCTACACCTTC. V usage is TRBV7-2 and J usage is TRBJ1-2; D gene ambiguous. The CDR3 runs 13 residues. CDR1 is SGHTA and CDR2 is FQGNSA in the germline V gene. The ends were cut back, 2 bases at V and 0 bases at J, with 4 bases in the middle.

The CDR3 protein is CASSPGLAGEQYF. The CDR3, as DNA: TGTGCCAGCAGCCCGGGACTAGCGGGCGAGCAGTACTTC. The chain carries TRBV3-1 (or the pseudogene TRBV3-2) and TRBJ2-7, with 12 nucleotides matching TRBD2. There are 13 residues in the CDR3. The trim removed 4 bases at V and 6 bases at J, leaving 1 base unmatched. Germline V CDR1 and CDR2: LGHDT, YNNKEL (reference sequence).

The chain's CDR3 is CATTSGSLEQYF. In DNA form, the CDR3 reads TGTGCCACCACTAGCGGCTCCCTCGAGCAGTACTTC. The J gene is TRBJ2-7, the V gene TRBV6-5, with 8 bases identical to TRBD2. Germline CDR1 MNHEY, CDR2 SVGAGI. The CDR3 length is 12 residues. The ends lost 10 bases at V and 6 bases at J; junction bases unmatched: 8.

The J gene is TRBJ1-3, the V gene TRBV19, with no clear D. The CDR3 runs to 14 residues. V dropped 1 base and J dropped 0 bases, with 4 bases sitting between them. Germline V CDR1 and CDR2: LNHDA, SQIVND (reference sequence). In DNA form, the CDR3 reads TGTGCCAGTAGTATAGGGACCTCTGGAAACACCATATATTTT. Translated: CASSIGTSGNTIYF.

Concerning this clone: The same CDR3 also results from other DNA sequences found in this sample. This chain uses TRBV9 with TRBJ1-4; 9 positions agree with TRBD1. Germline lookup yields CDR1 SGDLS and CDR2 YYNGEE. The J segment lost 8 bases and the V segment lost 2 bases, leaving 4 bases of the junction unmatched. The CDR3 totals 14 residues. CDR3 DNA: TGTGCCAGCAGCGTGGGACAGGGTGGAGAAAAACTGTTTTTT. This sequence encodes CASSVGQGGEKLFF.

The genes are TRBV5-6 and TRBJ2-1, with D possibly called TRBD1 or TRBD2 (5 bases each). Trimming cost V 2 bases and J 5 bases, with 17 bases left between them. From germline, CDR1 is SGHDT and CDR2 YYEEEE. The CDR3 loop spans 16 amino acids. Here the CDR3 reads CASSFKGNGLNNEQFF. In DNA, the CDR3 is TGTGCCAGCAGCTTTAAGGGGAACGGACTGAACAATGAGCAGTTCTTC.

This clone came up a few times. CDR3 nucleotide sequence: TGTGCCAGTAGTCTGCAGGCAAATCAGCCCCAGCATTTT. Its protein is CASSLQANQPQHF. The chain uses TRBV19 and TRBJ1-5; D uncertain. With 5 bases removed from V and 4 bases from J, the gap between germline ends came to 9 bases. CDR1 is LNHDA, CDR2 SQIVND, per germline (reference sequence). The CDR3 totals 13 residues.

V gene TRBV11-3 combines with J gene TRBJ1-1; D gene uncertain. Trimming left V 5 bases short and J 5 bases short, with 18 bases between. The CDR3 is made up of 15 amino acids. Germline V gives CDR1 SGHNT, CDR2 YENEEA. The CDR3 bases are TGTGCCAGCAGCGTGGACGGGAGTATGTGGACTGAAGCTTTCTTT. It specifies CASSVDGSMWTEAFF. The entire variable domain, with the rest obtained from reference TRBV11-3 and TRBJ1-1, is as follows: EAGVVQSPRYKIIEKKQPVAFWCNPISGHNTLYWYLQNLGQGPELLIRYENEEAVDDSQLPKDRFSAERLKGVDSTLKIQPAELGDSAVYLCASSVDGSMWTEAFFGQGTRLTVV.